This is a list of T cell receptor beta chains from one sample in a study of cytomegalovirus exposure and HLA in healthy donors. Measured with immunoSEQ multiplex PCR; TCRdb has only the in-frame clones, and not every one. This table has 150,000 to 200,000 clones, approximately 77% appearing once. Specimen: PBMCs. The source is a man aged 50 to 59 in good health and CMV-seropositive. Each CDR3 is given with its conserved first and last residue. The D gene is left open where the match is weak. A row's size may be missing; if present it is once, few, many or a size class.

-	TRBV2	TRBJ2-3	TRBD2	TGTGCCAGCAGTTGGTCTAGCGGGGACACAGATACGCAGTATTTT	CASSWSSGDTDTQYF
-	TRBV5-6	TRBJ1-2	TRBD1	TGTGCCAGCAGCTTGGTTCACAGGGGAGTTGAATTTAACTATGGCTACACCTTC	CASSLVHRGVEFNYGYTF
-	TRBV6-1	TRBJ1-2	TRBD1	TGTGCCAGCAGGGCAGGACAGGGGGCGTGGGGCTACACCTTC	CASRAGQGAWGYTF
-	TRBV4-2	TRBJ1-2	-	TGTGCCAGCAGCCAAGAAGGAGCAGACAACTATGGCTACACCTTC	CASSQEGADNYGYTF
-	TRBV28	TRBJ1-5	TRBD1	TGTGCCAGCAGGAACTACCTTAAAACGGACAGGCGCTTCCCTGGGCCCCAGCATTTT	CASRNYLKTDRRFPGPQHF
-	TRBV9	TRBJ1-2	TRBD1	TGTGCCAGCAGCCCCAGGGGGCGGGTAAATGGCTACACCTTC	CASSPRGRVNGYTF
-	TRBV4-3	TRBJ2-3	TRBD2	TGCGCCAGCAGCCCGTATAGCGGGGGCCTTACTAGCACAGATACGCAGTATTTT	CASSPYSGGLTSTDTQYF
-	TRBV5-1	TRBJ2-5	TRBD2	TGCGCCAGCAGTCTCCAAAGCGGGGGGGCCGGGGAGACCCAGTACTTC	CASSLQSGGAGETQYF
few	TRBV7-9	TRBJ2-3	TRBD2	TGTGCCAGCAGCTCCCGGGGGGGCGCAGATACGCAGTATTTT	CASSSRGGADTQYF
-	TRBV5-1	TRBJ1-1	-	TGCGCCAGCAGCTTGTCCGGTGAAGCTTTCTTT	CASSLSGEAFF
-	TRBV6-4	TRBJ2-1	TRBD2	TGTGCCAGCAGTGAGGAGTGGGGGGGTGAGCAGTTCTTC	CASSEEWGGEQFF
-	TRBV7-6	TRBJ2-5	TRBD2	TGTGCCAGCAGCTTATCGGGGGGTAAAGAGACCCAGTACTTC	CASSLSGGKETQYF
-	TRBV7-6	TRBJ2-4	-	TGTGCCAGCAGCAAGAACTCCGGGACTCCAGACATTCAGTACTTC	CASSKNSGTPDIQYF
few	TRBV6-6	TRBJ2-5	-	TGTGCCAGCAGTTACTCGATGCAGGGGTTACAAGAGACCCAGTACTTC	CASSYSMQGLQETQYF
few	TRBV21-1	TRBJ1-4	-	TGTGCCAGCAGCAAGGAGTACAGGAATGAAAAACTGTTTTTT	CASSKEYRNEKLFF
-	TRBV10-1	TRBJ2-3	TRBD2	TGCGCCAGCAGTGAAGTAGCGGGAGCAAGCACAGATACGCAGTATTTT	CASSEVAGASTDTQYF
-	TRBV5-5	TRBJ1-1	-	TGTGCCAGCAGCTTGGCCTTGGAACTGGACTTCACTGAAGCTTTCTTT	CASSLALELDFTEAFF
-	TRBV7-9	TRBJ2-3	-	TGTGCCAGCAGCTCGTACGCCGGAGATACGCAGTATTTT	CASSSYAGDTQYF
-	TRBV23-1	TRBJ1-2	-	TGCGCCAGCAGTCAACGTGGGCCCGCTAACTATGGCTACACCTTC	CASSQRGPANYGYTF
-	TRBV7-2	TRBJ2-7	TRBD2	TGTGCCAGCAGCTCGCCTACGGCGGGGGGTAACTCCTACGAGCAGTACTTC	CASSSPTAGGNSYEQYF
-	TRBV9	TRBJ2-1	TRBD2	TGTGCCAGCAGCGCAAGGACTAGGCCCGAGCAGTTCTTC	CASSARTRPEQFF
-	TRBV7-2	TRBJ2-7	TRBD2	TGTGCCAGCAGCTTTCCCGGGGGGTCCTACGAGCAGTACTTC	CASSFPGGSYEQYF
-	TRBV7-9	TRBJ1-4	-	TGTGCCAGCAGCTTTGTCGATGAAAAACTGTTTTTT	CASSFVDEKLFF
-	TRBV28	TRBJ1-1	-	TGTGCCAGCAGTTTGAGTGTCCGGAGTCTTGTCGAAGCTTTCTTT	CASSLSVRSLVEAFF
-	TRBV6-5	TRBJ2-1	TRBD2	TGTGCTAGCAGTTACGGCCTAGCGGGGGCGCGGGAGCAGTTCTTC	CASSYGLAGAREQFF
few	TRBV6-5	TRBJ1-6	-	TGTGCCAGCAGTTACCCCGGGACTTGGGTCTTT	CASSYPGTWVF
-	TRBV19	TRBJ1-2	-	TGTGCCAGTAGTATTGATAGCGGCAGTACTTTAGCTCGGGATGGCTACACCTTC	CASSIDSGSTLARDGYTF
-	TRBV19	TRBJ2-7	TRBD2	TGTGCCAGTAGCTCCTGGGAGGGGATCGAGCAGTACTTC	CASSSWEGIEQYF
-	TRBV7-9	TRBJ2-2	-	TGTGCCAGCAGCTTACACCTATCCGGGGAGCTGTTTTTT	CASSLHLSGELFF
-	TRBV5-6	TRBJ1-6	TRBD1	TGTGCCAGCAGCTTTACAGGGGGTAGCTCCTATAATTCACCCCTCCACTTT	CASSFTGGSSYNSPLHF
once	TRBV5-6	TRBJ1-1	-	TGTGCCAGCAGCTCGGGGGGGCCCACTGAAGCTTTCTTT	CASSSGGPTEAFF
few	TRBV5-1	TRBJ2-1	TRBD1	TGCGCCAGCAGCGGGGGACAGATCTCCTACAATGAGCAGTTCTTC	CASSGGQISYNEQFF
-	TRBV5-1	TRBJ1-4	-	TGCGCCAGCAGCTCACAGGGATTTAATGAAAAACTGTTTTTT	CASSSQGFNEKLFF
-	TRBV7-2	TRBJ1-1	TRBD1	TGTGCCAGCAGCTACAGGGGAAGGGACACTGAAGCTTTCTTT	CASSYRGRDTEAFF
-	TRBV5-4	TRBJ1-1	-	TGTGCCAGCAGCTTGGATAGTGGTACTGCTTTCTTT	CASSLDSGTAFF
-	TRBV10-2	TRBJ1-1	-	TGCGCCAGCAGTATGGGCAACACTGAAGCTTTCTTT	CASSMGNTEAFF
-	TRBV4-1	TRBJ2-7	TRBD2	TGCGCCAGCAGCCTTCCGGGACTAGCGGGGGGCTTGGACGAGCAGTACTTC	CASSLPGLAGGLDEQYF
-	TRBV29-1	TRBJ2-7	-	TGCAGCGCAGGGCCCTCCTACGAGCAGTACTTC	CSAGPSYEQYF
-	TRBV2	TRBJ2-3	TRBD2	TGTGCCAGCAGTGTGGGGGTCGGGGGGGATACGCAGTATTTT	CASSVGVGGDTQYF
-	TRBV9	TRBJ1-2	-	TGTGCCAGCAGCGTAGACGGACTGTACTATGGCTACACCTTC	CASSVDGLYYGYTF
-	TRBV7-6	TRBJ2-1	TRBD2	TGTGCCAGCAGCTTAGTTCAGGGAGGGAATGAGCAGTTCTTC	CASSLVQGGNEQFF
-	TRBV4-3	TRBJ2-1	TRBD2	TGCGCCAGCAGCCAAGTGCCTAGCGGGGGGACCGACGGGCAGTTCTTC	CASSQVPSGGTDGQFF
-	TRBV6-1	TRBJ1-2	-	TGTGCCAGCAGTGATACAGGGCTCTATGGCTACACCTTC	CASSDTGLYGYTF
-	TRBV28	TRBJ2-7	TRBD2	TGTGCCACCGGGACTAGCGGGGGGGCAAGGAGCTCCTACGAGCAGTACTTC	CATGTSGGARSSYEQYF
-	TRBV6-1	TRBJ1-1	TRBD1	TGTGCCAGCAGGCAGGGGACAGTTATGAACACTGAAGCTTTCTTT	CASRQGTVMNTEAFF
few	TRBV7-9	TRBJ1-4	-	TGTGCCAGCAGCAACCCCTGGAGAAACGGGAATGAAAAACTGTTTTTT	CASSNPWRNGNEKLFF
-	TRBV15	TRBJ1-1	-	TGTGCCACCAGCAGCCTCGTCCTTAGACAGGCCGGTGGCACTGAAGCTTTCTTT	CATSSLVLRQAGGTEAFF
-	TRBV7-2	TRBJ1-1	-	TGTGCCAGCAGCTTAGCGAGGCGAACTGAAGCTTTCTTT	CASSLARRTEAFF
-	TRBV5-1	TRBJ2-3	TRBD2	TGCGCCAGCAGCTTGGGACTAGCCTCAGATACGCAGTATTTT	CASSLGLASDTQYF
-	TRBV10-3	TRBJ2-2	-	TGTGCCATCAGTGAGTCGATTGTGGGGGCCGGGACCGGGGAGCTGTTTTTT	CAISESIVGAGTGELFF
-	TRBV19	TRBJ2-7	TRBD1	TGTGCCAGTAGTCCACGGGACAGGGGGCGCGCATCCAGCTACGAGCAGTACTTC	CASSPRDRGRASSYEQYF
-	TRBV27	TRBJ1-5	-	TGTGCCAGCAGGGTGGGGGGGGCTGTAGGGCAGCCCCAGCATTTT	CASRVGGAVGQPQHF
-	TRBV9	TRBJ1-1	-	TGTGCCAGCAGCGTAGACGCCGGGACTGAAGCTTTCTTT	CASSVDAGTEAFF